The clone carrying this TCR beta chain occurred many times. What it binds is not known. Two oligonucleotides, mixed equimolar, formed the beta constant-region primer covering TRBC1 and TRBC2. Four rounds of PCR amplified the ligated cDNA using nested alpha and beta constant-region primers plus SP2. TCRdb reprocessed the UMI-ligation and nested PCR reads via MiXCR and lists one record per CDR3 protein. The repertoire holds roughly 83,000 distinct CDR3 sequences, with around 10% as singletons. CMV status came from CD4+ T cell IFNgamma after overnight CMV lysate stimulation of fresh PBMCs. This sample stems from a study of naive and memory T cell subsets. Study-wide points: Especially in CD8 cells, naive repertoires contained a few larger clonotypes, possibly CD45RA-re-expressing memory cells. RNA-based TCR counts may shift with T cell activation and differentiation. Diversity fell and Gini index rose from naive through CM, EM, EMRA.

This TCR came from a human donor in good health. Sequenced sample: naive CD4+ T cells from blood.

CDR3 sequence reads: CSARLIRGGSITGELFF. CDR3 nucleotides: TGCAGTGCTAGACTCATCAGGGGGGGCTCAATCACCGGGGAGCTGTTTTTT. This rearrangement joins TRBV20-1 to TRBJ2-2; the D gene could be TRBD1 or TRBD2 (7 bases each). Germline CDR1 DFQATT, CDR2 SNEGSKA (reference sequence). Deletions cut 2 bases from V and 4 bases from J, with 20 bases between. This CDR3 is 17 amino acids long.